This T cell receptor beta chain emerged from a study of STAT5B mutations in CD4+ large granular lymphocyte leukemia (dated by TCRdb to between 2021 and 2024). In the study overall: Among the healthy controls, the CDR3 'QG' motif was associated with a particular HLA allele. TCRbeta repertoires of CD4+ T-cell large granular lymphocyte leukemia patients were compared with those of healthy blood donors. Flow cytometry performed on FACSCanto II or FACSVerse showed that the purified fractions had more than 95% purity among lymphocytes. Broader findings and caveats from the paper: Enrichment of TRBV06-family usage was observed among the top patient clones (8/27) relative to healthy controls (2/35). The data were not HLA-matched, and the relatively small sample size could explain the higher clonality seen in CD4+ compared with CD8+ T-LGLL. The main leukemic clonotypes were found to be private to each patient, although over 20% of the main leukemic clonotypes were detected at low frequency in the non-leukemic repertoires of other patients. CD4-sorted patient repertoires appeared more clonal than healthy CD4+ repertoires, and this difference persisted after removing the putative leukemic clones.

The healthy control group was made up of around 38 blood donors, and the Finnish Red Cross blood service supplied their buffy coats. All TCR-sequenced material derived from peripheral blood: patient blood samples and healthy donor buffy coats. Ficoll-Hypaque gradient centrifugation was used to isolate peripheral blood mononuclear cells. CD4+ cells were magnetically purified from the buffy coats of healthy controls. Genomic DNA was extracted with the Gentra Puregene Cell and Tissue kit and quantified on a Qubit 2.0 fluorometer. For CDR1 and CDR2, the germline V gene lists LGHNT and FRNRAP. Trimming takes 3 bases off V and 5 bases off J; junction bases not matched to a gene: 1. The CDR3 measures 15 amino acids from cysteine to phenylalanine. Kept here is only the CDR3 DNA, which spans 45 bases and is read in frame from base 1. The immunoSEQ assay at survey resolution was applied to genomic DNA for sequencing of TCRbeta rearrangements. As for the original processing: In the TCR sequencing data, the lowest productive clonotype frequency that could be detected was 2.59 x 10-5. Only productive TCRbeta rearrangements, meaning sequences that were complete and in-frame, were kept for the analyses. Clonality for each sample was calculated as Simpson clonality in the immunoSEQ Analyzer version 3.0. Based on frequency, clones were grouped as very rare, small, medium, large (1-20%) or hyperexpanded (>20%). Generation probabilities were estimated with OLGA 1.2.3, V-gene circos plots were made with VDJtools, specificities were looked up in VDJdb, and CDR3 motifs were identified with GLIPH. TCRdb carries this immuneACCESS record with in-frame sequences only. Its versions omit some clonotypes, under half of them owing to an unresolved V gene in the studies checked, with the rest unexplained. The V and J calls and the clone size are those of that table, but D and trimming were determined from the DNA. The sample profile shows 35,000 or so clones; approximately 90% of them were found once. The top ten clonotypes cover around 3.3% of the sample.

The table lists this clone with a count of one. No cognate antigen has been identified for it. The input lacks base qualities; no much larger clone sits a single base away. The TCR was taken from a human donor in good health. Sequenced: CD4+ T cells from blood buffy coats. The chain links TRBV12-5 with TRBJ2-3; 14 central bases correspond to TRBD2. The CDR3 region: CASGFGTSGRDTQYF. At the DNA level, the sequence is TGTGCTAGTGGTTTCGGGACTAGCGGGAGAGATACGCAGTATTTT.